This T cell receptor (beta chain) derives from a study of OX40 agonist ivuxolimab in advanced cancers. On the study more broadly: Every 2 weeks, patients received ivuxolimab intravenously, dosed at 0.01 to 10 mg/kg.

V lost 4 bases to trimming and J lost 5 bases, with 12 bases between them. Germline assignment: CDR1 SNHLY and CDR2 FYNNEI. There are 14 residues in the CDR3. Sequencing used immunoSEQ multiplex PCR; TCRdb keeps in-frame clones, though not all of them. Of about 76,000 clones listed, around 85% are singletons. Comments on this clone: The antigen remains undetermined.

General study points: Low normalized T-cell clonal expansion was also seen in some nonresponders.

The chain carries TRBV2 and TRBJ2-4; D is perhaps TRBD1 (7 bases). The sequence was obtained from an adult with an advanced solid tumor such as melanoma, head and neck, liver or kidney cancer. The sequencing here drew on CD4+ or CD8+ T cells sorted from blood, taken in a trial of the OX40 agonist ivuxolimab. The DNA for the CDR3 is TGTGCCAGCAGTGGAGGGGGCGGGGAAAACATTCAGTACTTC. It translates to CASSGGGGENIQYF.